This T cell receptor (beta chain) was profiled in a study of blood T cell repertoires in COVID-19. Study information: Material from acute and convalescent COVID-19 was sourced from the United States, Italy and Spain.

Trimming took 4 bases from V and 5 from J; bases not matched to a gene: 8. CDR1 SGHTA and CDR2 FQGNSA come from the germline V gene. This CDR3 spans 17 amino acids. Assay: immunoSEQ multiplex PCR; the TCRdb copy retains only in-frame clones and omits some. This table has some 140,000 clones, about four fifths appearing once. Participant ages covered roughly 18 to 89 years across around 25 US areas. The rearrangement links TRBV7-2 to TRBJ1-6, with 10 bases identical to TRBD1. Source material: PBMCs or T cells enriched from blood (not recorded which). The sequence was collected from a man aged 40-49 years with acute COVID-19. The CDR3 region is CASSSTDRGHNNSPLHF. CDR3 sequence (DNA): TGTGCCAGCAGCTCCACCGACAGGGGGCATAATAATTCACCCCTCCACTTT.